What follows describes a single T cell receptor beta chain. Its antigen remains unknown. PCR was performed using 60 Vbeta and 13 Jbeta primers. Profiled with immunoSEQ multiplex PCR; TCRdb holds only in-frame clones, not every one. The table records 150,000 or so clones, 80% to 85% of them present only once. CDR1 and CDR2 from the germline V gene are GTSNPN and SVGIG (reference sequence). The CDR3 runs 14 residues. Trimming shortened V by 5 bases and J by 0 bases, and 10 bases separated the two germline ends. This record belongs to a study of cytomegalovirus exposure and HLA in healthy donors. General study points: A few CMV-associated chains proved CMV antigen-specific in vitro. Later analysis identified a missense DCLRE1C variant that was linked to TCR beta V- and J-gene trimming.

This TCR was recovered from a male donor in good health and CMV-seropositive. The sequenced material came from PBMCs. The chain links TRBV30 to TRBJ2-2; D may be TRBD1 (5 bases). The CDR3 bases are TGTGCCTGGTTCAGGGAAACGAACACCGGGGAGCTGTTTTTT. It codes for CAWFRETNTGELFF.